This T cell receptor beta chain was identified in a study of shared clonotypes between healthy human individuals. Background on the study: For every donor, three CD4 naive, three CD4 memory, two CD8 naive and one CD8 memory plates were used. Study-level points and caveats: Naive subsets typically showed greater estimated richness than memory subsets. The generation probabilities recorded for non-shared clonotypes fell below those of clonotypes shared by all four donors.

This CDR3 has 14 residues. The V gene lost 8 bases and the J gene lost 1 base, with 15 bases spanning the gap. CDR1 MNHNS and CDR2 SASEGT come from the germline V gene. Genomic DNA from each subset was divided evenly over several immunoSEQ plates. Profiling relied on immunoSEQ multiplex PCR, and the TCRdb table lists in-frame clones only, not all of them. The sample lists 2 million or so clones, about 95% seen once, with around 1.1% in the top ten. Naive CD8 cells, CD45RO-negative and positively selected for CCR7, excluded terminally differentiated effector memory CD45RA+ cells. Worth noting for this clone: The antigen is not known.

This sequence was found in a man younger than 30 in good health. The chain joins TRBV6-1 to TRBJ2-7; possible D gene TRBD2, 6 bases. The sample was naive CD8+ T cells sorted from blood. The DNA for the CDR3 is TGTGCCAGCCTAACAGCGGAGGGTTCCTACGAGCAGTACTTC. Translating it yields CASLTAEGSYEQYF.